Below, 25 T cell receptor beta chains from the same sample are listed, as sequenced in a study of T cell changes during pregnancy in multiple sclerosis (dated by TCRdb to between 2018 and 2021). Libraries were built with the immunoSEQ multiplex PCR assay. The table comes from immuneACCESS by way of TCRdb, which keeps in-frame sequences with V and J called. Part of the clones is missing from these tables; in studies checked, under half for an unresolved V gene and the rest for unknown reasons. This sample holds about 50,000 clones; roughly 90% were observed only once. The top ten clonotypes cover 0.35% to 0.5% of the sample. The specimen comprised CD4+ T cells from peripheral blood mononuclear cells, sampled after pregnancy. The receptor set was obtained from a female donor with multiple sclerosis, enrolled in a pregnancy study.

The CDR3 DNA is TGCGCCAGCGGGGGGACAGTAAACCAAGAGACCCAGTACTTC. It encodes CASGGTVNQETQYF. This rearrangement joins TRBV10-1 to TRBJ2-5; the D gene is possibly TRBD1 (7 bases). Trimming removed 8 bases at V and 0 bases at J, with 13 bases between. Germline loops: CDR1 WNHNN, CDR2 SYGVQD (reference sequence). CDR3 length equals 14 residues.

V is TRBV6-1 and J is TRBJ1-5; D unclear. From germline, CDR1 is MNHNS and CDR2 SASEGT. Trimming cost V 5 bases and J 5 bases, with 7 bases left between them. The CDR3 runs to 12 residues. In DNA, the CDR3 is TGTGCCAGCAGTCCTCTTTATCAGCCCCAGCATTTT. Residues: CASSPLYQPQHF.

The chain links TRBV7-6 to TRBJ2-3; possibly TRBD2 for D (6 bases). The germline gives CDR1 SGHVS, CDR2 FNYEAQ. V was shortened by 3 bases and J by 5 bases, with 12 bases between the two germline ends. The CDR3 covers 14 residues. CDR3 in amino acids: CASSLGPAGDTQYF. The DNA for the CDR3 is TGTGCCAGCAGCTTGGGCCCAGCGGGAGATACGCAGTATTTT.

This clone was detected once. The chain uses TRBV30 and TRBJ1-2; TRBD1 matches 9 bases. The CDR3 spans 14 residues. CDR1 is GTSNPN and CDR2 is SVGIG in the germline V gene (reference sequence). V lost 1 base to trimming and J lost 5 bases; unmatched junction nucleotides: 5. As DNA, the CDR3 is TGTGCCTGGAGTGGGGGGACAGGGAAGTATGGCTACACCTTC. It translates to CAWSGGTGKYGYTF.

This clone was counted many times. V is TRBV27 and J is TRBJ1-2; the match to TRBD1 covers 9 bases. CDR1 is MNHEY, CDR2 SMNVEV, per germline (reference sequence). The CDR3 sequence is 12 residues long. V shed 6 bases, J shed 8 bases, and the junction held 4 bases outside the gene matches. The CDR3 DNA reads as TGTGCCAGCAGGACAGGGGGTATGGGCTACACCTTC. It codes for CASRTGGMGYTF.

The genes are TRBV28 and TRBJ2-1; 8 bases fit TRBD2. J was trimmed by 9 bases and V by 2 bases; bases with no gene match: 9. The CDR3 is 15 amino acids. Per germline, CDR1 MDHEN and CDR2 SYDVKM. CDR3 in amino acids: CASSLKTGGPGEQFF. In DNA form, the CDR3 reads TGTGCCAGCAGTTTAAAGACGGGAGGGCCCGGTGAGCAGTTCTTC.

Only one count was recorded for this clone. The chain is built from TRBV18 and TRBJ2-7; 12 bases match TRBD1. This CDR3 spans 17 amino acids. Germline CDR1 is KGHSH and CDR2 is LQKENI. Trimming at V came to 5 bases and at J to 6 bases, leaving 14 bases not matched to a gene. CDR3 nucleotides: TGTGCCAGCTCAGCCGGGACAGGGGGCGCGTTTCCTCTCGAGCAGTACTTC. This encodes CASSAGTGGAFPLEQYF.

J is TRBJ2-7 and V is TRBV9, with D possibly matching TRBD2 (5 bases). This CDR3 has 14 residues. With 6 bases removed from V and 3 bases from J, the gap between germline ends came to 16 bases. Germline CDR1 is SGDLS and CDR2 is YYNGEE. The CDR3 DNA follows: TGTGCCAGCACACGAGGGATATTAAACTACGAGCAGTACTTC. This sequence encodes CASTRGILNYEQYF.

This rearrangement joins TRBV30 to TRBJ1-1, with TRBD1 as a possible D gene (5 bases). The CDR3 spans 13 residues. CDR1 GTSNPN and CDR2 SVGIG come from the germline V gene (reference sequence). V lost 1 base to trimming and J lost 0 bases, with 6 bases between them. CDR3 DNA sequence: TGTGCCTGGAGTGGACAGTTGAACACTGAAGCTTTCTTT. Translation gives CAWSGQLNTEAFF.

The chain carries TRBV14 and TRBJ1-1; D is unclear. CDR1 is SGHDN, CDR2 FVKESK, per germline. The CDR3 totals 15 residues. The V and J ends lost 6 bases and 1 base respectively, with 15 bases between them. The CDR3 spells CASSLTRSENTEAFF. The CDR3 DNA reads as TGTGCCAGCAGTCTCACTAGATCGGAGAACACTGAAGCTTTCTTT.

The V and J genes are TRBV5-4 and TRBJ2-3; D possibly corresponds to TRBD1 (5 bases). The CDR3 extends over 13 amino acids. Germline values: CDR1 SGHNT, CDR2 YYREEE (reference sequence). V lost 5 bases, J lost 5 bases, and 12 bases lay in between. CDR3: CASSSGFGDTQYF. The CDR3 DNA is TGTGCCAGCAGTTCAGGGTTTGGAGATACGCAGTATTTT.

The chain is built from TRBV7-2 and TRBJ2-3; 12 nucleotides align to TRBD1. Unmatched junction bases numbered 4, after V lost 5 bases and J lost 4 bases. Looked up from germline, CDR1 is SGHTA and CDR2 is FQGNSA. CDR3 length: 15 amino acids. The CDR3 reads CASSPGQGAADTQYF. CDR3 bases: TGTGCCAGCAGCCCGGGACAGGGGGCTGCAGATACGCAGTATTTT. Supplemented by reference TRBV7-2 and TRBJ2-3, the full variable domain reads GAGVSQSPSNKVTEKGKDVELRCDPISGHTALYWYRQSLGQGLEFLIYFQGNSAPDKSGLPSDRFSAERTGGSVSTLTIQRTQQEDSAVYLCASSPGQGAADTQYFGPGTRLTVL.

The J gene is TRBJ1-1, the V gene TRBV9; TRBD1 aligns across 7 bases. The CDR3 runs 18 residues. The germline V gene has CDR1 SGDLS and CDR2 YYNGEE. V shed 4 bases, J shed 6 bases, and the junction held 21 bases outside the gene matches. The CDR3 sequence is CASSPRREATGPSAEAFF. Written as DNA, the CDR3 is TGTGCCAGCAGCCCACGTAGAGAGGCGACAGGGCCCAGCGCTGAAGCTTTCTTT.

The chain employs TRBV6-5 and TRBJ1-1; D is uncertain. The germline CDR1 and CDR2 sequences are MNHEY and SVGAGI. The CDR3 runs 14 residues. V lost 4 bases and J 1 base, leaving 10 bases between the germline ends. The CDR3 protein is CASSFSQWNTEAFF. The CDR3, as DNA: TGTGCCAGCAGTTTCTCTCAGTGGAACACTGAAGCTTTCTTT.

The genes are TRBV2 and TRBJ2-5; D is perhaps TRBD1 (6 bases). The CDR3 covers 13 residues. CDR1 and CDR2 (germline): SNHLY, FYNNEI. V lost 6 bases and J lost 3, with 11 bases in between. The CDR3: CASRKDSEETQYF. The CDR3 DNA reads TGTGCCAGCAGAAAGGACAGCGAAGAGACCCAGTACTTC.

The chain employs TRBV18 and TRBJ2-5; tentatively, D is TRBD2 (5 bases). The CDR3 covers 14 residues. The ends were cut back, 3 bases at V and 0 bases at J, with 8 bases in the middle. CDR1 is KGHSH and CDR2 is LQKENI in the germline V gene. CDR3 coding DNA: TGTGCCAGCTCACCGAAGCGGCACCAAGAGACCCAGTACTTC. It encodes CASSPKRHQETQYF.

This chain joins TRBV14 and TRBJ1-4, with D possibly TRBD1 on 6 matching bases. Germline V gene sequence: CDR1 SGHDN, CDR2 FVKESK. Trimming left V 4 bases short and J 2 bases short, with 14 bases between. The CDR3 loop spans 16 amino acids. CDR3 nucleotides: TGTGCCAGCAGCCGGCCCAGGGGTACGACTAATGAAAAACTGTTTTTT. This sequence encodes CASSRPRGTTNEKLFF.

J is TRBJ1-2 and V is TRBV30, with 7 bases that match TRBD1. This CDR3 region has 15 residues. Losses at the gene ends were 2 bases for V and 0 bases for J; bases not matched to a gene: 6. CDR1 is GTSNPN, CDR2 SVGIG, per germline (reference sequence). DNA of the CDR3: TGTGCCTGGAGTTTCACCGGGACAGCTAACTATGGCTACACCTTC. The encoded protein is CAWSFTGTANYGYTF.

The CDR3, as DNA: TGCGCCAGCAGCTTGGGGACAGGGTTGTGGGAGCAGTACTTC. It translates to CASSLGTGLWEQYF. J is TRBJ2-7 and V is TRBV5-1; 8 bases match TRBD1. This CDR3 has 14 amino acids. Looked up from germline, CDR1 is SGHRS and CDR2 is YFSETQ. The V segment lost 0 bases and the J segment 7 bases; nucleotides outside the gene matches: 6.

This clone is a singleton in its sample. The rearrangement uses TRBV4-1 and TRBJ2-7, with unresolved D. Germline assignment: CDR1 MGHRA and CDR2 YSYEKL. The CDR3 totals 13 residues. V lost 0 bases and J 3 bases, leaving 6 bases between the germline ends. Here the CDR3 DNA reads TGCGCCAGCAGCCAAGATCCCCGCTACGAGCAGTACTTC. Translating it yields CASSQDPRYEQYF.

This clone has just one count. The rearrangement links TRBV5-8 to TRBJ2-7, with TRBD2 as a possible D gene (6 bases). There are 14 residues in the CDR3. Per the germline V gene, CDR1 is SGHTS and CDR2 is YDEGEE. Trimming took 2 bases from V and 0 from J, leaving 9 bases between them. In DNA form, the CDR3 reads TGTGCCAGCAGCTTTGGGGGGAGCTCCTACGAGCAGTACTTC. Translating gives CASSFGGSSYEQYF.

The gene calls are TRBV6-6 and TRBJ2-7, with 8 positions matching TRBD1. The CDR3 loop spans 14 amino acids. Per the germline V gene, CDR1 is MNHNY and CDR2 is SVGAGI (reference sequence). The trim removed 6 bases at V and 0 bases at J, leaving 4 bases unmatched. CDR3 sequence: CASSITGGSYEQYF. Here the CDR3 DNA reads TGTGCCAGCAGCATTACAGGGGGCTCCTACGAGCAGTACTTC.

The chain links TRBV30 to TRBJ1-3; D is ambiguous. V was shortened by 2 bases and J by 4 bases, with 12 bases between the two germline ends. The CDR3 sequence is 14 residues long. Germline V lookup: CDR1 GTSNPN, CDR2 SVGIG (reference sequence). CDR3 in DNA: TGTGCCTGGAGTCCCTGGACTGAAGGAAACACCATATATTTT. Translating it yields CAWSPWTEGNTIYF.

The DNA of the CDR3 is TGTGCCAGCAGTCCACGACAGGGGGCAGATACGCAGTATTTT. This translates into CASSPRQGADTQYF. This rearrangement joins TRBV6-6 to TRBJ2-3; 9 nucleotides align to TRBD1. This CDR3 has 14 amino acids. V shed 5 bases and J 4 bases; nucleotides not matched to a gene: 4. CDR1 MNHNY and CDR2 SVGAGI come from the germline V gene (reference sequence).

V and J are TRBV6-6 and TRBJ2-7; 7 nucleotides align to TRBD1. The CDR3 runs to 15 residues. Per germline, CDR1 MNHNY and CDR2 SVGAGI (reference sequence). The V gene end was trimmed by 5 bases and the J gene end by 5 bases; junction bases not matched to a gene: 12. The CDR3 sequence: CASSPQLGGTDEQYF. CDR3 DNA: TGTGCCAGCAGTCCTCAGTTAGGGGGCACCGACGAGCAGTACTTC.